The 18 T cell receptor beta chains below come from one sample, sequenced in a study of blood T cell repertoires in COVID-19. Only in-frame clones appear in the TCRdb table, and some are missing; sequencing was by immunoSEQ multiplex PCR. The sample yields some 70,000 clones, around four fifths seen once. The sample consisted of peripheral blood. The source of these receptors is a man aged 55 to 69 with acute or convalescent COVID-19.

The chain uses TRBV6-6 and TRBJ2-7; D unclear. The CDR3 runs 14 residues. Germline V CDR1 and CDR2: MNHNY, SVGAGI (reference sequence). V was trimmed by 2 bases and J by 6 bases, leaving 14 bases between them. The CDR3 protein is CASSYVGRLSEQYV. CDR3 bases: TGTGCCAGCAGTTACGTCGGCAGGCTCTCCGAGCAGTACGTC.

V usage is TRBV6-6 and J usage is TRBJ1-5, with a weak D call TRBD1 (5 bases). The CDR3 is made up of 16 amino acids. Trimming stripped 5 bases from V and 2 bases from J, with 16 bases between. Germline CDR1 and CDR2: MNHNY and SVGAGI (reference sequence). The CDR3 bases are TGTGCCAGCAGTCCCCCGCAGGGATTTCGCAATCAGCCCCAGCATTTT. Translation: CASSPPQGFRNQPQHF.

There are a few counts of this clone. The chain couples TRBV5-1 to TRBJ2-3; 14 bases match TRBD2. There are 15 residues in the CDR3. The germline V gene encodes CDR1 SGHRS and CDR2 YFSETQ. Germline trimming cut 5 bases from V and 4 bases from J; bases unmatched to any gene: 3. The CDR3 DNA is TGCGCCAGCAGTGGGACTAGCGGGAGATCAGATACGCAGTATTTT. It yields the protein CASSGTSGRSDTQYF.

The chain couples TRBV24-1 to TRBJ1-4; D may be TRBD1 (6 bases). Trimming removed 3 bases from V and 3 bases from J, with 10 bases in between. CDR1 KGHDR and CDR2 SFDVKD come from the germline V gene. This CDR3 comprises 15 residues. DNA for the CDR3: TGTGCCACCAGTGATCACAGGGACGCTAATGAAAAACTGTTTTTT. Translating it yields CATSDHRDANEKLFF.

This clone came up a few times. V gene TRBV19 combines with J gene TRBJ2-1; 7 bases fit TRBD2. Germline CDR1 reads LNHDA; CDR2 reads SQIVND (reference sequence). V dropped 3 bases and J dropped 8; count of bases not matched to a gene: 10. The CDR3 totals 15 residues. The CDR3 loop is CASSIVGGGADEQFF. CDR3 in DNA: TGTGCCAGTAGTATCGTGGGCGGGGGAGCCGATGAGCAGTTCTTC.

The V and J genes are TRBV7-9 and TRBJ1-1; a possible D gene is TRBD1 (6 bases). This CDR3 region has 13 residues. Trimming left V 4 bases short and J 1 base short, with 7 bases between. Germline CDR1 is SEHNR and CDR2 is FQNEAQ (reference sequence). The CDR3 DNA follows: TGTGCCAGCAGCTCACAGGGGAACACTGAAGCTTTCTTT. Protein sequence: CASSSQGNTEAFF. Together with reference TRBV7-9 and TRBJ1-1, the CDR3 gives the full variable domain: DTGVSQNPRHKITKRGQNVTFRCDPISEHNRLYWYRQTLGQGPEFLTYFQNEAQLEKSRLLSDRFSAERPKGSFSTLEIQRTEQGDSAMYLCASSSQGNTEAFFGQGTRLTVV.

The rearrangement links TRBV24-1 to TRBJ2-3, with 10 nucleotides matching TRBD2. Germline values: CDR1 KGHDR, CDR2 SFDVKD. The CDR3 consists of 16 residues. V shed 4 bases and J 4 bases; nucleotides not matched to a gene: 7. The DNA of the CDR3 is TGTGCCACCAGTGACCGAAGCGGGAGGGCCCCAGATACGCAGTATTTT. It codes for CATSDRSGRAPDTQYF.

V and J are TRBV11-2 and TRBJ1-2; possible D gene TRBD1, 5 bases. The length of the CDR3 is 13 residues. The V and J ends lost 3 bases and 4 bases respectively, with 9 bases between them. Per the germline V gene, CDR1 is SGHAT and CDR2 is FQNNGV. The CDR3 loop reads CASSLGQFYGYTF. Written as DNA, the CDR3 is TGTGCCAGCAGCTTGGGGCAGTTCTATGGCTACACCTTC.

The chain uses TRBV15 and TRBJ2-1; D gene uncertain. Germline V CDR1 and CDR2: LNHNV, YYDKDF (reference sequence). The CDR3 spans 14 residues. The V end lost 0 bases, the J end lost 5 bases, and 8 bases lay between the germline ends. As DNA, the CDR3 is TGTGCCACCAGCAGAGATCTTCAGGACAATGAGCAGTTCTTC. Its translation: CATSRDLQDNEQFF.

The chain uses TRBV2 and TRBJ2-1; 7 nucleotides match TRBD1. The germline V gene has CDR1 SNHLY and CDR2 FYNNEI. The ends lost 6 bases at V and 6 bases at J; junction bases unmatched: 5. The CDR3 has 13 amino acids. This chain's CDR3 is CASRGQIFNEQFF. The CDR3 DNA sequence: TGTGCCAGCAGGGGACAGATATTCAATGAGCAGTTCTTC.

This clone has a single count. The chain couples TRBV5-1 to TRBJ2-1, with 8 bases lining up with TRBD2. This CDR3 region has 13 residues. The ends lost 6 bases at V and 10 bases at J; junction bases unmatched: 9. Germline-derived CDR1 and CDR2 are SGHRS and YFSETQ. The CDR3 region has the DNA TGCGCCAGCAATCTTTATAGCGGGGCCGAGCAGTTCTTC. Protein product: CASNLYSGAEQFF.

The chain employs TRBV2 and TRBJ2-7; D ambiguous. The CDR3 loop spans 13 amino acids. In germline, CDR1 is SNHLY, CDR2 FYNNEI. V was pared by 8 bases and J by 6 bases, with 17 bases between. Written as DNA, the CDR3 is TGTGCCAGCGCGGTCATCGGCCCGGGCGAGCAGTACTTC. This encodes CASAVIGPGEQYF.

The chain links TRBV27 to TRBJ1-2; D may be TRBD1 (5 bases). The CDR3 sequence is 11 residues long. In germline, CDR1 is MNHEY, CDR2 SMNVEV (reference sequence). V shed 9 bases and J shed 4 bases, with 9 bases lying between them. The DNA of the CDR3 is TGTGCCAGTTTCGACAGCTATGGCTACACCTTC. Protein sequence: CASFDSYGYTF.

This clone was counted a few times. The chain couples TRBV9 to TRBJ1-6; 7 positions match TRBD1. V lost 4 bases and J lost 10; bases outside the gene matches: 8. Germline CDR1 and CDR2: SGDLS and YYNGEE. The CDR3 has 14 amino acids. The CDR3 nucleotides read TGTGCCAGCAGCAGGGGGCTCTCGGGATCACCCCTCCACTTT. This codes for CASSRGLSGSPLHF. The full variable domain, in which reference TRBV9 and TRBJ1-6 provide the parts outside the CDR3, is DSGVTQTPKHLITATGQRVTLRCSPRSGDLSVYWYQQSLDQGLQFLIQYYNGEERAKGNILERFSAQQFPDLHSELNLSSLELGDSALYFCASSRGLSGSPLHFGNGTRLTVT.

The chain links TRBV14 to TRBJ1-2; D possibly corresponds to TRBD1 (6 bases). From germline, CDR1 is SGHDN and CDR2 FVKESK. V lost 4 bases and J 4 bases, leaving 13 bases between the germline ends. The CDR3 is 14 amino acids. The CDR3 region has the DNA TGTGCCAGCAGCCTCACTCAGGACAGCTATGGCTACACCTTC. It specifies CASSLTQDSYGYTF.

The chain links TRBV5-1 to TRBJ1-1; D gene ambiguous. The CDR3 extends over 13 amino acids. The germline V gene has CDR1 SGHRS and CDR2 YFSETQ. Trimming pared 4 bases from V and 2 bases from J, leaving 9 bases between. CDR3 amino acids: CASSPSVNTEAFF. The CDR3, as DNA: TGCGCCAGCAGCCCGTCCGTAAACACTGAAGCTTTCTTT.

A few counts support this clone. The chain couples TRBV6-4 to TRBJ2-3; 10 bases fit TRBD2. V was pared by 4 bases and J by 5 bases, with 3 bases of the junction left unmatched. The CDR3 sequence is 14 residues long. From germline, CDR1 is MRHNA and CDR2 SNTAGT. The CDR3 spells CASSAASGGDTQYF. The CDR3 DNA reads as TGTGCCAGCAGTGCGGCTAGCGGGGGAGATACGCAGTATTTT.

The genes are TRBV5-6 and TRBJ2-5, with TRBD2 identical over 11 bases. J was trimmed by 13 bases and V by 0 bases; bases with no gene match: 17. CDR3 length: 17 residues. Germline CDR1 and CDR2: SGHDT and YYEEEE. As DNA, the CDR3 is TGTGCCAGCAGCTTGGAAGGCTGGACTACTAGCGGGGGCCCGGCGTACTTC. Translating it yields CASSLEGWTTSGGPAYF.